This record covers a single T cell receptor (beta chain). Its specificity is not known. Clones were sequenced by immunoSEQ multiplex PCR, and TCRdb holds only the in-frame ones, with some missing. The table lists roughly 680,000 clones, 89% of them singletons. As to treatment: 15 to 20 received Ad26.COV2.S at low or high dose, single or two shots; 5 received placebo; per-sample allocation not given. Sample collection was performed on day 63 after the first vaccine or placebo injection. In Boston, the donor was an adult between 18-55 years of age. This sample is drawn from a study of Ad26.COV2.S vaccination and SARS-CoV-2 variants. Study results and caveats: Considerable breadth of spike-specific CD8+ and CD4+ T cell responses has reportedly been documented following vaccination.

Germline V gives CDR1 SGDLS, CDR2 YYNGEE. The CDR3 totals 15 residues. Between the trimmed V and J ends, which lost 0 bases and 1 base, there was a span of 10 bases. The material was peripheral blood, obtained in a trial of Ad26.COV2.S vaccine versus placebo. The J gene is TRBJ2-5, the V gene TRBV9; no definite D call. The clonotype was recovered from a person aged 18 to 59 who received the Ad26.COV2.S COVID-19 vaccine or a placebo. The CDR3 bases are TGTGCCAGCAGCGTAGCGGCCCGTGCCCAAGAGACCCAGTACTTC. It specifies CASSVAARAQETQYF.